Below, one T cell receptor gamma chain is given with its context. This clone came up a few times. The antigen it binds to is not known. No much larger clone exists at a distance of one base, and base qualities are not known. The CDR1 and CDR2 encoded by the germline V gene are EGSNGY and YDSYNSKV. The CDR3 measures 14 amino acids from cysteine to phenylalanine. Left in the record is the CDR3 DNA by itself, 42 bases read in frame from the first base. The germline V and J ends show losses of 2 bases and 1 base respectively, and no gene match explains 5 bases of the junction. This sample was taken from a study of Vδ1+ human thymocytes (dated by TCRdb to 2017 to 2018). For the study in its entirety: As a data resource, the study described the mRNA-level TRG and TRD CDR3 repertoires found in highly purified Vdelta1+ thymocytes taken from young children. The multiplex-based CDR3 amplicon strategy had previously been validated against 5'RACE-based CDR3 amplicon generation methods. Points the paper makes about the study in general: Approximately 20% of thymic TRD sequences were found to be Vdelta2 (and few were Vdelta3) despite high sort purity, in contrast to peripheral blood Vdelta1+ controls. Donors did not cluster by age or sex, so the analyses were not stratified by age or sex. The use of highly purified populations and single-cell validation was advised by the authors, since misinterpretation of bulk repertoire data could be caused by unexpected Vdelta2 sequences. In contrast to oligoclonal peripheral blood repertoires, thymic TRG and TRD repertoires appeared to be highly polyclonal with Gaussian CDR3 length distributions. Many TRG clonotypes were shared between donors (up to roughly 6.9x10^3), whereas TRD repertoires were essentially private (max about 120 shared).

Thymic samples were depleted of alphabeta T cells, then CD3+ TCRVdelta1+ TCRVdelta2- thymocytes were FACS-sorted. The purity of the sorted Vdelta1+ thymocytes was between roughly 98% and 99.6%. Thymic specimens were obtained from 8 paediatric patients, aged from 5 days to 15 months, who were undergoing corrective cardiac surgery. Thymic tissue was dispersed and mononuclear cells isolated on a Histopaque-1077 density gradient. Staining used anti-TCRVdelta1 clone TS8.2, anti-TCRVdelta2 clone B6, anti-CD3 clone HIT3a and anti-TCRalphabeta clone IP26 antibodies. RNA extraction was performed with the RNeasy mini kit, and reverse transcription was done with Superscript III. Multiplex PCR was used to generate CDR3 amplicons, with pooled V-gene forward primers and a constant-region reverse primer carrying Illumina adaptor overhangs. After gel purification, the amplicons were indexed with Nextera index primers over eight extra PCR cycles and then purified using AMPure XP beads. The libraries were sequenced on an Illumina MiSeq using paired-end 250 bp reads, dual indexing and an approximately 20% PhiX spike-in. Per the original workflow: FastQC was used to check read quality, and ea-utils fastq-join was used to merge TRG read pairs. Annotation of sequences was performed with IMGT/HighV-QUEST, only productive sequences with unambiguous V-gene assignment were retained, and clonotypes were defined by identical CDR3 sequence. VDJtools 1.1.1, tcR 2.2.3, Treemap and vegan Shannon diversity in R 3.4.4 were used for downstream analysis. In TCRdb, clones were called once more from the public reads by CATT, and rows of identical DNA were later combined. TCRdb, not the original authors, processed these V and J calls. The sample records 35,000 or so gamma-chain clones, 20% of which are singletons. 1.9% of the sample is in the top ten clones.

The clonotype comes from a girl under three years old who had congenital heart surgery. The sample taken for sequencing was Vdelta1+ gamma-delta thymocytes from the thymus. The cell subset or site label on this specimen signifies: FACS-sorted CD3+ TCRalphabeta- TCRVdelta1+ TCRVdelta2- thymocytes. The V gene is TRGV2 and the J gene is TRGJ1 or TRGJ2. The CDR3 reads CATWDAQNYYKKLF. The DNA is TGTGCCACCTGGGACGCTCAAAATTATTATAAGAAACTCTTT.